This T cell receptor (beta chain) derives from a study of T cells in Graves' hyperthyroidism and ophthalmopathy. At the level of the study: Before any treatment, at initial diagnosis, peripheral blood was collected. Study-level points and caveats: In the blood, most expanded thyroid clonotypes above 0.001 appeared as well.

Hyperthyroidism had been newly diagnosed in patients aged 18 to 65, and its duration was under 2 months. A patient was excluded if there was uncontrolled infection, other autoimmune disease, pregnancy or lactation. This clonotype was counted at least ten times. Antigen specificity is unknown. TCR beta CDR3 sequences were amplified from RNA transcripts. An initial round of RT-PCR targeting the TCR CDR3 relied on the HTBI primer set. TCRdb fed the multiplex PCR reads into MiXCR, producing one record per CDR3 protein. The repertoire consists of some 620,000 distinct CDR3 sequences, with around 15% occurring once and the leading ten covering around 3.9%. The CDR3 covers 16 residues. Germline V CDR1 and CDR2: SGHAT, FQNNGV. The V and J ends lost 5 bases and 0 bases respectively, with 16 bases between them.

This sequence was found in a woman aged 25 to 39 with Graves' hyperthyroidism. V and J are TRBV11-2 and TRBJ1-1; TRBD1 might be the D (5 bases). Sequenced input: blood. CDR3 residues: CASSPWETDLNTEAFF. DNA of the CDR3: TGTGCCAGCAGCCCGTGGGAGACAGATCTGAACACTGAAGCTTTCTTT.